The 30 T cell receptor beta chains listed next were all sequenced from one sample in a study of T-cell reconstitution after alpha-beta-depleted transplantation in children. The TCRbeta library was prepared with unique molecular identifiers. TCRdb re-called the PCR reads with MiXCR, one entry per CDR3 protein. The sample has 600,000 to 700,000 distinct CDR3 sequences, about 15% seen once; the top ten hold about 1.1%. The material sequenced was PBMCs from the stem cell graft donor, taken from the stem cell graft. The receptors originated from a human donor who donated a stem cell graft to a child with acute myeloid leukemia.

In this sample, this clonotype turned up many times. This chain connects TRBV12-3 or TRBV12-4 to TRBJ2-5; D not certain. V lost 4 bases to trimming and J lost 7 bases, with 19 bases between them. The CDR3 totals 15 residues. The CDR3, as DNA: TGTGCCAGCAGTTCCCTTATTGATCCCCCGGGGACCCAGTACTTC. It codes for CASSSLIDPPGTQYF.

This clonotype was detected ten times or more. CDR3 protein: CAISEPGREGTETQYF. CDR3 nucleotide sequence: TGTGCCATCAGTGAGCCCGGTAGGGAAGGGACGGAGACCCAGTACTTC. The genes are TRBV10-3 and TRBJ2-5; D tentatively fits TRBD1 or TRBD2 (5 bases each). CDR1 and CDR2 (germline): ENHRY, SYGVKD. The CDR3 runs to 16 residues. Trimming cost V 2 bases and J 5 bases, with 18 bases left between them.

This clonotype has more than one count but fewer than ten. V gene TRBV7-6 combines with J gene TRBJ2-3; 9 bases align to TRBD1. The germline gives CDR1 SGHVS, CDR2 FNYEAQ. The V and J ends lost 1 base and 3 bases, in that order; junction bases with no gene match: 2. CDR3 length equals 15 residues. The CDR3 coding sequence is TGTGCCAGCAGCTTAGACGGGACAGGGACAGATACGCAGTATTTT. Translating gives CASSLDGTGTDTQYF. The full variable domain, completed using reference TRBV7-6 and TRBJ2-3, is GAGVSQSPRYKVTKRGQDVALRCDPISGHVSLYWYRQALGQGPEFLTYFNYEAQQDKSGLPNDRFSAERPEGSISTLTIQRTEQRDSAMYRCASSLDGTGTDTQYFGPGTRLTVL.

This clonotype was counted at least ten times. The V and J genes are TRBV29-1 and TRBJ1-5, with 9 bases aligning to TRBD1. This CDR3 spans 15 amino acids. The V gene end was trimmed by 5 bases and the J gene end by 2 bases; junction bases not matched to a gene: 7. CDR1 SQVTM and CDR2 ANQGSEA come from the germline V gene. CDR3 protein: CSVSTGGMGNQPQHF. In DNA, the CDR3 is TGCAGCGTTTCGACAGGGGGAATGGGCAATCAGCCCCAGCATTTT.

This clonotype occurred a few times. V usage is TRBV7-2 and J usage is TRBJ1-1; TRBD1 is a possible D gene (6 bases). The CDR3 runs 14 residues. The germline V gene encodes CDR1 SGHTA and CDR2 FQGNSA. V dropped 3 bases and J dropped 8 bases, with 16 bases sitting between them. In DNA, the CDR3 is TGTGCCAGCAGCTTTGGACAGACGATGAGGGAAGCTTTCTTT. Translating it yields CASSFGQTMREAFF. The full variable domain, in which reference TRBV7-2 and TRBJ1-1 provide the parts outside the CDR3, is GAGVSQSPSNKVTEKGKDVELRCDPISGHTALYWYRQSLGQGLEFLIYFQGNSAPDKSGLPSDRFSAERTGGSVSTLTIQRTQQEDSAVYLCASSFGQTMREAFFGQGTRLTVV.

This chain connects TRBV5-1 to TRBJ2-7, with TRBD2 as a possible D gene (5 bases). The CDR3 is 13 residues long. V was trimmed by 1 base and J by 3 bases, leaving 8 bases between them. Germline V gene sequence: CDR1 SGHRS, CDR2 YFSETQ. The CDR3 region is CASSLSGVYEQYF. The CDR3 DNA sequence: TGCGCCAGCAGCTTGTCCGGGGTCTACGAGCAGTACTTC.

The rearrangement joins TRBV5-1 to TRBJ2-1, with TRBD1 as a possible D gene (7 bases). V dropped 4 bases and J dropped 7 bases, with 18 bases sitting between them. Germline assignment: CDR1 SGHRS and CDR2 YFSETQ. CDR3 length: 15 amino acids. The DNA for the CDR3 is TGCGCCAGCAGCCCGCGACAGGGACTCGGTAATGAGCAGTTCTTC. As protein: CASSPRQGLGNEQFF.

This clonotype has just a few counts. V usage is TRBV18 and J usage is TRBJ1-3, with 9 bases fitting TRBD1. The V gene end was trimmed by 3 bases and the J gene end by 0 bases; junction bases not matched to a gene: 6. In germline, CDR1 is KGHSH, CDR2 LQKENI. The CDR3 totals 17 residues. CDR3 coding DNA: TGTGCCAGCTCACCCTCCGGGACAGGGCGCTCTGGAAACACCATATATTTT. This translates into CASSPSGTGRSGNTIYF.

This clonotype was observed at least ten times. The rearrangement uses TRBV5-6 and TRBJ2-3, with D possibly called TRBD1 or TRBD2 (5 bases each). Trimming took 1 base from V and 6 from J, leaving 21 bases between them. The germline V gene encodes CDR1 SGHDT and CDR2 YYEEEE. This CDR3 is 17 amino acids long. The CDR3 is CASSLLRDLWSRDTQYF. CDR3 DNA: TGTGCCAGCAGCTTGCTTCGGGACCTCTGGAGTAGGGATACGCAGTATTTT.

Details on this clonotype: Given a much more abundant clone one base away, this may be a read error. The chain carries TRBV7-8 and TRBJ2-7; D may be TRBD2 (6 bases). The CDR3 contains 15 residues. V was clipped by 0 bases and J by 0 bases, with 9 bases between them. Germline V gene lookup returns CDR1 SGHVS and CDR2 FQNEAQ. CDR3 sequence reads: CASSLARRDSYEQYF. The CDR3 DNA is TGTGCCAGCAGCTTAGCGAGGAGGGACTCCTACGAGCAGTACTTC.

Ten or more counts support this clonotype. This chain's CDR3 is CSASTGLDMETQYF. The CDR3 nucleotides read TGCAGTGCTAGTACGGGACTAGATATGGAGACCCAGTACTTC. The chain has TRBV20-1 and TRBJ2-5, with TRBD2 matching 8 bases. Germline CDR1 DFQATT, CDR2 SNEGSKA (reference sequence). CDR3 length equals 14 residues. V trimming: 3 bases; J trimming: 5 bases; junction bases outside the gene matches: 8.

There are many counts of this clonotype. CDR3 in amino acids: CASSYFGGGRHDTQYF. The CDR3 DNA reads as TGTGCCAGCAGTTACTTCGGCGGGGGCCGACATGATACGCAGTATTTT. The chain couples TRBV6-5 to TRBJ2-3, with D tentatively TRBD2 (7 bases). Germline CDR1 is MNHEY and CDR2 is SVGAGI. V gave up 1 base and J gave up 6 bases, with 17 bases separating them. This CDR3 region has 16 residues.

The chain employs TRBV20-1 and TRBJ1-5; TRBD1 matches at 12 bases. Germline V lookup: CDR1 DFQATT, CDR2 SNEGSKA (reference sequence). Trimming removed 5 bases from V and 6 bases from J; junction bases left unmatched: 11. This CDR3 is 16 amino acids long. In DNA form, the CDR3 reads TGCAGTGCTCAGAATCCCGGGACAGGGGGCTCTCAGCCCCAGCATTTT. It codes for CSAQNPGTGGSQPQHF.

The J gene is TRBJ1-1, the V gene TRBV7-3; D is ambiguous. The CDR3 length is 15 residues. Germline CDR1 is SGHTA and CDR2 is FQGTGA. The V and J ends lost 1 base and 3 bases respectively, with 12 bases between them. CDR3 in DNA: TGTGCCAGCAGCTTAATAGGCCCTAGGGACACTGAAGCTTTCTTT. It yields the protein CASSLIGPRDTEAFF.

The rearrangement uses TRBV6-5 and TRBJ1-5; 7 nucleotides match TRBD1. Per germline, CDR1 MNHEY and CDR2 SVGAGI. This CDR3 comprises 13 residues. J was trimmed by 7 bases and V by 6 bases; bases with no gene match: 6. This chain's CDR3 is CASRRQGGQPQHF. In nucleotides, the CDR3 is TGTGCCAGCAGGAGACAGGGCGGGCAGCCCCAGCATTTT.

This clonotype was counted at least ten times. The chain combines TRBV20-1 with TRBJ2-5; unclear D gene. Germline values: CDR1 DFQATT, CDR2 SNEGSKA (reference sequence). V was trimmed by 0 bases and J by 1 base, leaving 6 bases between them. CDR3 length: 13 amino acids. CDR3 coding DNA: TGCAGTGCTAGAGAAGTGCTCCAAGAGACCCAGTACTTC. It encodes CSAREVLQETQYF.

At least ten counts were recorded for this clonotype. The V and J genes are TRBV20-1 and TRBJ2-1; D unclear. From germline, CDR1 is DFQATT and CDR2 SNEGSKA (reference sequence). Trimming removed 0 bases from V and 2 bases from J, with 17 bases in between. The CDR3 is 17 amino acids. Here the CDR3 DNA reads TGCAGTGCTAGAGATCTTAAGGAGACGACCGCCTACAATGAGCAGTTCTTC. It yields the protein CSARDLKETTAYNEQFF.

The chain uses TRBV25-1 and TRBJ2-6; D uncertain. Trimming left V 2 bases short and J 0 bases short, with 8 bases between. Germline values: CDR1 MGHDK, CDR2 SYGVNS. The CDR3 is 16 residues long. CDR3 DNA: TGTGCCAGCAGTGAACTACTCGGCTCTGGGGCCAACGTCCTGACTTTC. As protein: CASSELLGSGANVLTF.

This clonotype was seen many times. The V call is TRBV10-3, the J call TRBJ2-3; no clear D gene. CDR1 and CDR2 (germline): ENHRY, SYGVKD. V lost 10 bases and J 0 bases, leaving 14 bases between the germline ends. The CDR3 sequence is 14 residues long. The CDR3: CATKDSFSTDTQYF. CDR3 nucleotide sequence: TGTGCCACCAAAGATTCCTTTAGCACAGATACGCAGTATTTT.

This clonotype occurred a few times. This chain joins TRBV4-3 and TRBJ2-7; perhaps TRBD1 as D (5 bases). CDR1 and CDR2 (germline): LGHNA, YSLEER. Trimming shortened V by 1 base and J by 5 bases, and 15 bases separated the two germline ends. The CDR3 runs 15 residues. DNA for the CDR3: TGCGCCAGCAGCCAAGGCTATGCAGGGTATAACGAGCAGTACTTC. This gives the protein CASSQGYAGYNEQYF.

The chain is built from TRBV18 and TRBJ1-4; D gene uncertain. The CDR3 length is 12 residues. CDR1 is KGHSH, CDR2 LQKENI, per germline. Trimming shortened V by 3 bases and J by 11 bases, and 10 bases separated the two germline ends. DNA for the CDR3: TGTGCCAGCTCACCCGGGCCGGGGAAACTGTTTTTT. Translating gives CASSPGPGKLFF.

This clonotype was found a few times. The J gene is TRBJ1-2, the V gene TRBV5-6, with D uncertain. Germline V gene sequence: CDR1 SGHDT, CDR2 YYEEEE. There are 12 residues in the CDR3. Trimming removed 4 bases at V and 4 bases at J, with 8 bases between. CDR3 in amino acids: CASSLTVYGYTF. The CDR3 DNA follows: TGTGCCAGCAGCCTGACCGTCTATGGCTACACCTTC.

In this sample, this clonotype turned up many times. V gene TRBV27 combines with J gene TRBJ2-1, with no clear D. This CDR3 spans 14 amino acids. Germline V CDR1 and CDR2: MNHEY, SMNVEV (reference sequence). Trimming shortened V by 2 bases and J by 5 bases, and 10 bases separated the two germline ends. The CDR3 reads CASSLALDHNEQFF. In DNA form, the CDR3 reads TGTGCCAGCAGTTTAGCCCTCGACCACAATGAGCAGTTCTTC.

This clonotype was observed many times. The chain carries TRBV30 and TRBJ2-3; D gene uncertain. Germline V gives CDR1 GTSNPN, CDR2 SVGIG (reference sequence). This CDR3 has 14 residues. V was pared by 0 bases and J by 0 bases, with 7 bases between. The CDR3 region is CAWSVGVSTDTQYF. The CDR3, as DNA: TGTGCCTGGAGTGTGGGCGTTAGCACAGATACGCAGTATTTT.

This clonotype was observed a few times. The V and J genes are TRBV7-2 and TRBJ2-7, with TRBD1 matching over 9 bases. Germline lookup yields CDR1 SGHTA and CDR2 FQGNSA. CDR3 length: 15 residues. With V trimmed by 2 bases and J by 2 bases, 4 bases remained unmatched. The DNA of the CDR3 is TGTGCCAGCAGCTTACCCCGGACAGGGGCCTACGAGCAGTACTTC. Its translation: CASSLPRTGAYEQYF.

The V and J genes are TRBV12-2 and TRBJ1-5; no DNA check was done on the table's D call, TRBD1. TRBV12-2 is flagged as a pseudogene. This CDR3 is 16 amino acids long. In nucleotides, the CDR3 is TGTGCAAGTCGCTTATACAGGGTGAGGCAGGATCAGCCCCAGCATTTT. This gives the protein CASRLYRVRQDQPQHF.

This clonotype was counted between two and nine times. This sequence joins TRBV24-1 and TRBJ2-7, with TRBD1 identical over 9 bases. The CDR3 consists of 13 residues. With V trimmed by 5 bases and J by 3 bases, 1 base remained unmatched. The germline gives CDR1 KGHDR, CDR2 SFDVKD. The CDR3 nucleotides are TGTGCCACCAGTGGGACAGGGGACTACGAGCAGTACTTC. This translates into CATSGTGDYEQYF.

This clonotype appeared a single time. This chain uses TRBV4-2 with TRBJ1-5; D is undetermined. Trimming took off 0 bases at V and 5 bases at J, with 11 bases between the two ends. The CDR3 sequence is 15 residues long. Looked up from germline, CDR1 is LGHNA and CDR2 is YNFKEQ. The CDR3 region has the DNA TGTGCCAGCAGCCAAGAGGGCGGCTCCGATCAGCCCCAGCATTTT. It translates to CASSQEGGSDQPQHF.

This clonotype was seen more than once but under ten times. The rearrangement joins TRBV10-3 to TRBJ2-3; no reliable D call. Per the germline V gene, CDR1 is ENHRY and CDR2 is SYGVKD. The CDR3 has 14 amino acids. The V and J ends lost 7 bases and 1 base respectively, with 12 bases between them. CDR3 amino acids: CAIKADLGTDTQYF. The CDR3, as DNA: TGTGCCATCAAGGCGGACCTAGGCACAGATACGCAGTATTTT.

This clonotype was observed at least ten times. CDR3 sequence: CSARYQRTQYF. CDR3 sequence (DNA): TGCAGTGCTCGATATCAGAGGACCCAGTACTTC. The chain combines TRBV20-1 with TRBJ2-5; D ambiguous. V was clipped by 5 bases and J by 7 bases, with 11 bases between them. The CDR3 loop spans 11 amino acids. Germline lookup yields CDR1 DFQATT and CDR2 SNEGSKA (reference sequence).